One sample yielded the 5 T cell receptor beta chains listed below, sequenced in a study of CD8 T cells in ankylosing spondylitis. Each CDR3 protein gets one entry after TCRdb re-called the 5' RACE reads with MiXCR. The sample has some 140,000 distinct CDR3 sequences, about 10% seen once. Sequencing used blood, either unsorted or a sorted T cell fraction (not recorded which). All receptors derive from a female donor with ankylosing spondylitis or in good health (not recorded which).

In this sample, this clonotype turned up many times. CDR3 region: CSATRGGLLDGELFF. The CDR3 DNA reads as TGCAGTGCGACGAGAGGGGGCCTACTTGACGGGGAGCTGTTTTTT. The V gene is TRBV20-1, the J gene TRBJ2-2; 7 bases are a match to TRBD1. This CDR3 is 15 amino acids long. The germline CDR1 and CDR2 sequences are DFQATT and SNEGSKA (reference sequence). V was pared by 6 bases and J by 7 bases, with 14 bases of the junction left unmatched.

This clonotype came up many times. The chain employs TRBV24-1 and TRBJ2-1; 8 bases fit TRBD2. This CDR3 region has 18 residues. Germline assignment: CDR1 KGHDR and CDR2 SFDVKD. The ends lost 1 base at V and 4 bases at J; junction bases unmatched: 11. The DNA of the CDR3 is TGTGCCACCAGTGATTTCTCTGCGGCGGGAGGAAGATACAATGAGCAGTTCTTC. The encoded protein is CATSDFSAAGGRYNEQFF.

This clonotype was detected ten times or more. The chain couples TRBV20-1 to TRBJ2-7; 8 nucleotides align to TRBD2. The CDR3 runs 13 residues. With V trimmed by 6 bases and J by 3 bases, 7 bases remained unmatched. CDR1 and CDR2 (germline): DFQATT, SNEGSKA (reference sequence). CDR3 loop: CSAVRREVYEQYF. In nucleotides, the CDR3 is TGCAGTGCCGTCAGGCGGGAGGTCTACGAGCAGTACTTC.

This clonotype was picked up a small number of times. J is TRBJ2-7 and V is TRBV7-8, with TRBD1 identical over 8 bases. J gave up 0 bases and V 3 bases, and 13 bases lay outside the gene matches. Germline V gene lookup returns CDR1 SGHVS and CDR2 FQNEAQ. This CDR3 has 18 amino acids. CDR3 protein: CASSFGPGGGTDSYEQYF. CDR3 coding DNA: TGTGCCAGCAGCTTTGGCCCAGGGGGCGGGACAGACTCCTACGAGCAGTACTTC. The whole variable domain, filled in from reference TRBV7-8 and TRBJ2-7, reads GAGVSQSPRYKVAKRGQDVALRCDPISGHVSLFWYQQALGQGPEFLTYFQNEAQLDKSGLPSDRFFAERPEGSVSTLKIQRTQQEDSAVYLCASSFGPGGGTDSYEQYFGPGTRLTVT.

The CDR3 region has the DNA TGTGCCAGCAGCGGTGGGACAGGAAACTATGGCTACACCTTC. This codes for CASSGGTGNYGYTF. The chain carries TRBV7-2 and TRBJ1-2; 8 nucleotides line up with TRBD1. Germline loops: CDR1 SGHTA, CDR2 FQGNSA. V gave up 5 bases and J gave up 2 bases; unmatched junction bases: 4. The CDR3 has 14 residues.